These 29 T cell receptor beta chains were sequenced from one sample in a study of blood T cell repertoires in COVID-19. This table comes from immunoSEQ multiplex PCR, and its TCRdb copy is limited to in-frame clones, with some not included. Found here are over 250,000 clones, 88% of them singletons; the top ten hold 2% to 2.5%. The sample was PBMCs or T cells enriched from blood (not recorded which). The receptors here all came from a woman aged 60-70 years in a cohort exposed to, infected with or recovered from COVID-19 (not recorded which).

The count of this clone is one. The chain recombines TRBV28 with TRBJ2-2, with D possibly matching TRBD1 (5 bases). CDR1 and CDR2 from the germline V gene are MDHEN and SYDVKM. V dropped 3 bases and J dropped 7 bases, with 15 bases sitting between them. This CDR3 spans 15 amino acids. In DNA, the CDR3 is TGTGCCAGCAGTTTCTCTTGGGGCACGGACGGGGAGCTGTTTTTT. Its translation: CASSFSWGTDGELFF.

The rearrangement joins TRBV28 to TRBJ2-5, with TRBD2 matching over 7 bases. Germline CDR1 is MDHEN and CDR2 is SYDVKM. Unmatched junction bases numbered 16, after V lost 4 bases and J lost 5 bases. The CDR3 is 17 residues long. CDR3 coding DNA: TGTGCCAGCAGTTCCCCCCTAGCGGTCGAAGATATGGAGACCCAGTACTTC. It translates to CASSSPLAVEDMETQYF.

The V call is TRBV6-5, the J call TRBJ1-6; D is perhaps TRBD1 (6 bases). V lost 6 bases to trimming and J lost 10 bases, with 16 bases between them. The V gene's germline CDR1 is MNHEY and CDR2 SVGAGI. The CDR3 length is 14 residues. The CDR3 DNA sequence: TGTGCCAGCAGGTCGGACAGTTACGGGTCACCCCTCCACTTT. Its translation is CASRSDSYGSPLHF.

V gene TRBV6-5 combines with J gene TRBJ2-5; a weak D match, TRBD2 (5 bases). There are 15 residues in the CDR3. V lost 7 bases and J lost 6, with 21 bases in between. Germline lookup yields CDR1 MNHEY and CDR2 SVGAGI. The CDR3 reads CASKVRAKEDQTQYF. CDR3 sequence (DNA): TGTGCCAGCAAAGTGCGGGCAAAAGAGGACCAGACCCAGTACTTC.

The chain recombines TRBV5-4 with TRBJ1-4, with a tentative D call TRBD1 (5 bases). V lost 0 bases and J 7 bases, leaving 13 bases between the germline ends. This CDR3 is built from 15 residues. The V gene's germline CDR1 is SGHNT and CDR2 YYREEE (reference sequence). CDR3 in amino acids: CASSLDGGKGEKLFF. Written as DNA, the CDR3 is TGTGCCAGCAGCTTGGACGGGGGGAAGGGTGAAAAACTGTTTTTT.

The chain is built from TRBV24-1 and TRBJ1-1; D unresolved. V shed 3 bases and J shed 4 bases, with 11 bases lying between them. The CDR3 length is 14 residues. Per the germline V gene, CDR1 is KGHDR and CDR2 is SFDVKD. The CDR3 region has the DNA TGTGCCACCAGTGATACCGCCCGGGGCACTGAAGCTTTCTTT. It encodes CATSDTARGTEAFF.

The chain combines TRBV21-1 with TRBJ1-3; no DNA check was done on the table's D call, TRBD1. TRBV21-1 is a pseudogene segment. The CDR3 runs to 17 residues. CDR3 coding DNA: TGTGCCAGCAGCACCACCACCACAGGGGACACTGGAAACACCATATATTTT. This translates into CASSTTTTGDTGNTIYF.

V is TRBV5-4 and J is TRBJ1-1, with D perhaps TRBD1 (5 bases). Germline assignment: CDR1 SGHNT and CDR2 YYREEE (reference sequence). This CDR3 region has 15 residues. The V end lost 4 bases, the J end lost 4 bases, and 17 bases lay between the germline ends. The CDR3 region is CASSPLQVASTEAFF. CDR3 nucleotides: TGTGCCAGCAGCCCCTTACAGGTTGCGAGCACTGAAGCTTTCTTT.

The genes are TRBV7-2 and TRBJ2-1, with TRBD1 matching over 8 bases. The CDR3 is 13 amino acids. Germline assignment: CDR1 SGHTA and CDR2 FQGNSA. V shed 2 bases and J 7 bases; nucleotides not matched to a gene: 1. CDR3 amino acids: CASSLNRGNEQFF. Here the CDR3 DNA reads TGTGCCAGCAGCTTAAACAGGGGGAATGAGCAGTTCTTC. Supplemented by reference TRBV7-2 and TRBJ2-1, the full variable domain reads GAGVSQSPSNKVTEKGKDVELRCDPISGHTALYWYRQSLGQGLEFLIYFQGNSAPDKSGLPSDRFSAERTGGSVSTLTIQRTQQEDSAVYLCASSLNRGNEQFFGPGTRLTVL.

The V and J genes are TRBV7-3 and TRBJ2-1, with TRBD1 identical over 9 bases. The CDR3 is made up of 16 amino acids. Germline V gene lookup returns CDR1 SGHTA and CDR2 FQGTGA. J was trimmed by 4 bases and V by 0 bases; bases with no gene match: 4. The CDR3 DNA is TGTGCCAGCAGCTTAACAGGGACAGGGTTGTACAATGAGCAGTTCTTC. Residues: CASSLTGTGLYNEQFF.

This chain joins TRBV28 and TRBJ2-7, with D uncertain. Trimming shortened V by 7 bases and J by 5 bases, and 18 bases separated the two germline ends. Looked up from germline, CDR1 is MDHEN and CDR2 is SYDVKM. The CDR3 contains 14 residues. The CDR3 DNA follows: TGTGCCAGCAACCGCCGGGTACCCCCTCACGAGCAGTACTTC. Translating gives CASNRRVPPHEQYF.

The chain carries TRBV11-2 and TRBJ2-3; tentatively, D is TRBD1 (5 bases). CDR3 length equals 13 residues. Germline assignment: CDR1 SGHAT and CDR2 FQNNGV. The V gene lost 0 bases and the J gene lost 6 bases, with 7 bases spanning the gap. The CDR3 spells CASSLDRQDTQYF. The CDR3 DNA reads as TGTGCCAGCAGCTTAGACCGACAGGATACGCAGTATTTT.

This clone was seen a handful of times. The gene calls are TRBV3-1 (or the pseudogene TRBV3-2) and TRBJ2-1; the match to TRBD2 covers 8 bases. CDR1 LGHDT and CDR2 YNNKEL come from the germline V gene (reference sequence). The CDR3 runs to 16 residues. V shed 0 bases and J 6 bases; nucleotides not matched to a gene: 7. CDR3 loop: CASSQDPGGRANEQFF. The CDR3 nucleotides are TGTGCCAGCAGCCAAGATCCGGGGGGGCGGGCCAATGAGCAGTTCTTC.

This clone has just a few counts. The J gene is TRBJ2-7, the V gene TRBV6-2 or TRBV6-3, with D maybe TRBD2 (5 bases). Trimming cost V 7 bases and J 1 base, with 20 bases left between them. The CDR3 covers 16 residues. The V gene's germline CDR1 is MNHEY and CDR2 SVGEGT. The CDR3 loop is CASTPNEGGRSYEQYF. The CDR3 DNA reads as TGTGCCAGCACCCCAAACGAGGGTGGAAGGTCCTACGAGCAGTACTTC.

The rearrangement joins TRBV28 to TRBJ2-3, with unresolved D. This CDR3 has 12 residues. V was clipped by 4 bases and J by 1 base, with 3 bases between them. CDR1 is MDHEN, CDR2 SYDVKM, per germline. CDR3: CASSSGTDTQYF. CDR3 coding DNA: TGTGCCAGCAGTTCCGGCACAGATACGCAGTATTTT.

About this clone itself: Other DNA sequences from this sample encode an identical CDR3 as well. CDR3 amino acids: CASRGQGISYEQYF. The CDR3 nucleotides read TGTGCCAGCAGGGGACAGGGAATCTCCTACGAGCAGTACTTC. This chain uses TRBV2 with TRBJ2-7, with 9 bases fitting TRBD1. J gave up 0 bases and V 6 bases, and 3 bases lay outside the gene matches. Germline V gene sequence: CDR1 SNHLY, CDR2 FYNNEI. This CDR3 comprises 14 residues.

The chain's CDR3 is CASSEDSTHYTEAFF. The CDR3 coding sequence is TGTGCCAGCTCAGAGGACAGCACTCATTACACTGAAGCTTTCTTT. The rearrangement links TRBV18 to TRBJ1-1; weak D call: TRBD1 (6 bases). Germline CDR1 and CDR2: KGHSH and LQKENI. V was clipped by 5 bases and J by 3 bases, with 16 bases between them. CDR3 length: 15 amino acids.

The V gene is TRBV30, the J gene TRBJ2-1; 10 bases agree with TRBD2. This CDR3 contains 16 residues. Germline assignment: CDR1 GTSNPN and CDR2 SVGIG (reference sequence). J lost 6 bases, V lost 5 bases, and 13 bases had no gene match. CDR3 sequence (DNA): TGTGCCTGGGTTCCCCTAAGCGGGAGGGCCGGCAATGAGCAGTTCTTC. Its protein product is CAWVPLSGRAGNEQFF.

This chain uses TRBV7-2 with TRBJ2-7, with 8 bases lining up with TRBD2. From germline, CDR1 is SGHTA and CDR2 FQGNSA. The CDR3 has 14 amino acids. V lost 5 bases and J lost 6; bases outside the gene matches: 9. In nucleotides, the CDR3 is TGTGCCAGCAGCGCCCGACTAGCGTCGGCCGAGCAGTACTTC. Translating gives CASSARLASAEQYF.

The chain joins TRBV6-2 or TRBV6-3 to TRBJ2-1; tentatively, D is TRBD1 (5 bases). Germline V gene lookup returns CDR1 MNHEY and CDR2 SVGEGT. The CDR3 totals 14 residues. V shed 6 bases and J shed 5 bases, with 14 bases lying between them. The CDR3, as DNA: TGTGCCAGCAGCAAACGAACAGGCAACAATGAGCAGTTCTTC. This codes for CASSKRTGNNEQFF.

This clone was seen once. The gene calls are TRBV19 and TRBJ1-2, with 7 nucleotides matching TRBD1. V shed 5 bases, J shed 7 bases, and the junction held 10 bases outside the gene matches. CDR1 is LNHDA, CDR2 SQIVND, per germline (reference sequence). This CDR3 has 14 amino acids. DNA for the CDR3: TGTGCCAGTAGTTCCCGACAGGGAAAGCGTGGCTACACCTTC. This gives the protein CASSSRQGKRGYTF.

This chain joins TRBV30 and TRBJ1-5, with D possibly matching TRBD1 (5 bases). Trimming stripped 1 base from V and 6 bases from J, with 13 bases between. The CDR3 loop spans 14 amino acids. The germline V gene encodes CDR1 GTSNPN and CDR2 SVGIG (reference sequence). CDR3 DNA: TGTGCCTGGAGTGGGGCAGGGTTCGGTCAGCCCCAGCATTTT. It translates to CAWSGAGFGQPQHF. Based on the CDR3 plus reference TRBV30 and TRBJ1-5, the full variable domain is SQTIHQWPATLVQPVGSPLSLECTVEGTSNPNLYWYRQAAGRGLQLLFYSVGIGQISSEVPQNLSASRPQDRQFILSSKKLLLSDSGFYLCAWSGAGFGQPQHFGDGTRLSIL.

This chain connects TRBV6-5 to TRBJ1-3; maybe TRBD1 (6 bases). Trimming shortened V by 11 bases and J by 4 bases, and 9 bases separated the two germline ends. This CDR3 comprises 11 residues. The germline CDR1 and CDR2 sequences are MNHEY and SVGAGI. CDR3 coding DNA: TGTGCCTCAGGGGCAGGAAACACCATATATTTT. This encodes CASGAGNTIYF.

The V gene is TRBV7-9, the J gene TRBJ1-5; 10 bases match TRBD1. V lost 1 base to trimming and J lost 4 bases; unmatched junction nucleotides: 1. Germline V gene data show CDR1 as SEHNR and CDR2 as FQNEAQ (reference sequence). There are 15 residues in the CDR3. The CDR3 DNA is TGTGCCAGCAGCTTAGGGACAGGGGGGAATCAGCCCCAGCATTTT. Protein product: CASSLGTGGNQPQHF.

The chain combines TRBV7-2 with TRBJ2-5, with 8 bases matching TRBD1. Germline V gene lookup returns CDR1 SGHTA and CDR2 FQGNSA. The ends lost 5 bases at V and 2 bases at J; junction bases unmatched: 7. The CDR3 spans 15 residues. Here the CDR3 DNA reads TGTGCCAGCAGCCATAGGACAGGGTTACAAGAGACCCAGTACTTC. Translating it yields CASSHRTGLQETQYF. The complete variable domain, with remaining parts taken from reference TRBV7-2 and TRBJ2-5, reads GAGVSQSPSNKVTEKGKDVELRCDPISGHTALYWYRQSLGQGLEFLIYFQGNSAPDKSGLPSDRFSAERTGGSVSTLTIQRTQQEDSAVYLCASSHRTGLQETQYFGPGTRLLVL.

The V gene is TRBV9, the J gene TRBJ1-2; 8 nucleotides match TRBD1. Looked up from germline, CDR1 is SGDLS and CDR2 is YYNGEE. This CDR3 is built from 15 residues. Losses at the gene ends were 0 bases for V and 4 bases for J; bases not matched to a gene: 5. CDR3 region: CASSVGGTGLYGYTF. CDR3 nucleotide sequence: TGTGCCAGCAGCGTAGGAGGGACAGGACTCTATGGCTACACCTTC.

This rearrangement joins TRBV30 to TRBJ1-6, with 8 bases matching TRBD1. The V and J ends lost 1 base and 13 bases, in that order; junction bases with no gene match: 12. The CDR3 spans 15 residues. From germline, CDR1 is GTSNPN and CDR2 SVGIG (reference sequence). The CDR3 DNA reads TGTGCCTGGAGTGCCACCAGACAGGGGTCTCCCCCCCTCCACTTT. It codes for CAWSATRQGSPPLHF. The whole variable domain, filled in from reference TRBV30 and TRBJ1-6, reads SQTIHQWPATLVQPVGSPLSLECTVEGTSNPNLYWYRQAAGRGLQLLFYSVGIGQISSEVPQNLSASRPQDRQFILSSKKLLLSDSGFYLCAWSATRQGSPPLHFGNGTRLTVT.

The chain joins TRBV7-9 to TRBJ2-7; 8 bases agree with TRBD2. CDR1 and CDR2 (germline): SEHNR, FQNEAQ (reference sequence). CDR3 length: 14 residues. V shed 5 bases, J shed 3 bases, and the junction held 6 bases outside the gene matches. The CDR3 sequence: CASSLRTSSYEQYF. The CDR3 DNA sequence: TGTGCCAGCAGCCTCCGGACTAGCAGCTACGAGCAGTACTTC.

The chain employs TRBV24-1 and TRBJ2-2; D perhaps matches TRBD2 (5 bases). This CDR3 spans 13 amino acids. In germline, CDR1 is KGHDR, CDR2 SFDVKD. V dropped 6 bases and J dropped 6 bases, with 10 bases sitting between them. CDR3 sequence (DNA): TGTGCCACCAGTCATGAGGGTTCCGGGGAGCTGTTTTTT. It encodes CATSHEGSGELFF.